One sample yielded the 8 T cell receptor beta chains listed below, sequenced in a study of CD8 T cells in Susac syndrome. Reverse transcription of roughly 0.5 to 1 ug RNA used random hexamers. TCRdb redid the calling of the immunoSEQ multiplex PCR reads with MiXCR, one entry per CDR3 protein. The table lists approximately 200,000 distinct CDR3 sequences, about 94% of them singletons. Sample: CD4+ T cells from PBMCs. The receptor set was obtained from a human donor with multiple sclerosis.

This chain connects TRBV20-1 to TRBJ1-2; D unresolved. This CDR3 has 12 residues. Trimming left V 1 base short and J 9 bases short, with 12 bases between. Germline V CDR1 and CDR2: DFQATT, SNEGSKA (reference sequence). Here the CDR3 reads CSARGRILSYTF. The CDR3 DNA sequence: TGCAGTGCTAGAGGCAGGATCCTGAGCTACACCTTC.

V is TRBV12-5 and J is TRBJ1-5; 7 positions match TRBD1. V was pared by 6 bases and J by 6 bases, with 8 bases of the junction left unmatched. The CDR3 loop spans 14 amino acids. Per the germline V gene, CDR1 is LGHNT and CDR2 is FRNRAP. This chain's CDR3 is CASGADREGQPQHF. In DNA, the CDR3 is TGTGCTAGTGGGGCCGACAGGGAGGGTCAGCCCCAGCATTTT.

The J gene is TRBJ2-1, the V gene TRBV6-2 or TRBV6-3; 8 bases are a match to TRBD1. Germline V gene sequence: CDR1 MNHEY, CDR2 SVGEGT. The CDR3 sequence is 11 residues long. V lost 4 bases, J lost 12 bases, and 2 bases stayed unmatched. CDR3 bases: TGTGCCAGCAGTTTCAGGGGGCGGCAGTTCTTC. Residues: CASSFRGRQFF.

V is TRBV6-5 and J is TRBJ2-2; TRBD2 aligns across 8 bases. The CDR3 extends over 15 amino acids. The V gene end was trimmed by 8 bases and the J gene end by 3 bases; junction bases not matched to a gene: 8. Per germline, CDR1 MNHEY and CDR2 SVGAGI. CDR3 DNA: TGTGCCAGCCAAAGCGGGGGTGGCGACACCGGGGAGCTGTTTTTT. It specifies CASQSGGGDTGELFF.

CDR3 nucleotide sequence: TGTGCCAGCAGCTCGATTGAAAGGGGGCAGGCCAACGTCCTGACTTTC. Translated: CASSSIERGQANVLTF. V gene TRBV5-6 combines with J gene TRBJ2-6; 7 nucleotides agree with TRBD1. From germline, CDR1 is SGHDT and CDR2 YYEEEE. The CDR3 is made up of 16 amino acids. V was clipped by 3 bases and J by 6 bases; unmatched bases: 9.

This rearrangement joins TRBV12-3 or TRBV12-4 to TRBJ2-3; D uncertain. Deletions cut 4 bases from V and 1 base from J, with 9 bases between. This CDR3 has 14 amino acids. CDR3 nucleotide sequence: TGTGCCAGCAGTTACCCACGGCGCACAGATACGCAGTATTTT. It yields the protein CASSYPRRTDTQYF.

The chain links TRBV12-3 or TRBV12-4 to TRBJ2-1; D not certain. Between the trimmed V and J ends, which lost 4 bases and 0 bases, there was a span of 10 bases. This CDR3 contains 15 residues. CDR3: CASSWFLSSYNEQFF. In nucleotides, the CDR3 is TGTGCCAGCAGTTGGTTCCTTAGCTCCTACAATGAGCAGTTCTTC.

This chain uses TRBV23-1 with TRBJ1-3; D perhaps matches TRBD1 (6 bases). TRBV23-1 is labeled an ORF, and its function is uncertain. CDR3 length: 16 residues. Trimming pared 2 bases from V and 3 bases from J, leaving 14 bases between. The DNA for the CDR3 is TGCGCCAGCAGTCAAACCCTCAGGGGACTTGGAAACACCATATATTTT. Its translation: CASSQTLRGLGNTIYF.